The next 31 T cell receptor beta chains were all read from a single sample in a study of breast tumors, draining lymph nodes, adjacent tissues. The lymph nodes were axillary draining lymph nodes from breast cancer patients. Each CDR3 protein is one row after TCRdb ran MiXCR on the multiplex PCR reads. The sample contains 80,000 to 130,000 distinct CDR3 sequences, over 20% of which appear only once. The sample taken for sequencing was axillary lymph node tissue. The receptor source for this set is a female donor with breast cancer. Some clones in this sample may be carry-over from other donors' samples.

V is TRBV20-1 and J is TRBJ1-1, with a tentative D call TRBD1 (6 bases). The CDR3 covers 14 residues. The V gene's germline CDR1 is DFQATT and CDR2 SNEGSKA (reference sequence). V was clipped by 3 bases and J by 0 bases, with 11 bases between them. DNA of the CDR3: TGCAGTGCTAGGCCGGGACATATGAACACTGAAGCTTTCTTT. Amino acid sequence: CSARPGHMNTEAFF.

This clonotype has ten or more counts. This sequence joins TRBV20-1 and TRBJ1-5, with D maybe TRBD1 (6 bases). Trimming cost V 3 bases and J 5 bases, with 14 bases left between them. Germline CDR1 and CDR2: DFQATT and SNEGSKA (reference sequence). The CDR3 is made up of 14 amino acids. In DNA form, the CDR3 reads TGCAGTGCTAGGAGACGACAGGAGTATCAGCCCCAGCATTTT. The encoded protein is CSARRRQEYQPQHF.

The table lists this clonotype with many counts. The rearrangement uses TRBV6-5 and TRBJ1-3, with TRBD1 identical over 7 bases. Trimming took 5 bases from V and 2 from J; bases not matched to a gene: 12. The germline V gene encodes CDR1 MNHEY and CDR2 SVGAGI. There are 17 residues in the CDR3. The CDR3, as DNA: TGTGCCAGCAGTCCCCCGACAGGGAGGGAACCTGGAAACACCATATATTTT. This codes for CASSPPTGREPGNTIYF.

This clonotype was seen repeatedly, ten times or more. This chain uses TRBV29-1 with TRBJ2-5; no definite D call. Germline lookup yields CDR1 SQVTM and CDR2 ANQGSEA. CDR3 length equals 10 residues. Trimming cost V 4 bases and J 4 bases, with 4 bases left between them. The CDR3 is CSVAGETQYF. The DNA of the CDR3 is TGCAGCGTTGCAGGAGAGACCCAGTACTTC.

This clonotype was observed many times. This chain joins TRBV12-3 or TRBV12-4 and TRBJ1-4; D gene unclear. There are 13 residues in the CDR3. V was shortened by 2 bases and J by 7 bases, with 8 bases between the two germline ends. For the CDR3, the DNA is TGTGCCAGCAGTTTACAAGGCGGTGAAAAACTGTTTTTT. Its protein is CASSLQGGEKLFF.

This clonotype came up many times. This chain joins TRBV2 and TRBJ2-1; TRBD1 or TRBD2 may be the D gene (5 bases each). V was clipped by 3 bases and J by 2 bases, with 11 bases between them. Germline V lookup: CDR1 SNHLY, CDR2 FYNNEI. The length of the CDR3 is 15 residues. The CDR3 region has the DNA TGTGCCAGCAGTGACAGAGGGGCGGCCTACAATGAGCAGTTCTTC. Protein sequence: CASSDRGAAYNEQFF.

This clonotype was picked up many times. The genes are TRBV29-1 and TRBJ2-7; 7 bases map to TRBD1. CDR1 and CDR2 (germline): SQVTM, ANQGSEA. V lost 3 bases to trimming and J lost 3 bases; unmatched junction nucleotides: 8. This CDR3 contains 14 residues. The CDR3 reads CSVEFPGQYYEQYF. DNA of the CDR3: TGCAGCGTTGAGTTTCCGGGACAGTACTACGAGCAGTACTTC.

V is TRBV2 and J is TRBJ2-3; a weak D match, TRBD1 (5 bases). This CDR3 spans 18 amino acids. CDR1 and CDR2 from the germline V gene are SNHLY and FYNNEI. With 1 base removed from V and 3 bases from J, the gap between germline ends came to 20 bases. CDR3 in amino acids: CASSEVTGRRPKTDTQYF. Written as DNA, the CDR3 is TGTGCCAGCAGTGAAGTAACAGGCCGTAGACCAAAGACAGATACGCAGTATTTT.

This clonotype came up a few times. This chain links TRBV3-1 with TRBJ2-1; D not certain. The germline V gene has CDR1 LGHDT and CDR2 YNNKEL (reference sequence). This CDR3 contains 13 residues. Trimming removed 4 bases from V and 6 bases from J, with 10 bases in between. The CDR3, as DNA: TGTGCCAGCAGCCCGCCGGGCCGCAATGAGCAGTTCTTC. It translates to CASSPPGRNEQFF.

This clonotype has at least ten counts. This chain uses TRBV20-1 with TRBJ2-5, with D possibly being TRBD1 (7 bases). Between the trimmed V and J ends, which lost 7 bases and 2 bases, there was a span of 17 bases. Per the germline V gene, CDR1 is DFQATT and CDR2 is SNEGSKA (reference sequence). The CDR3 consists of 14 residues. In DNA form, the CDR3 reads TGCAGTGTTCGCGGGACAGTCCAACAAGAGACCCAGTACTTC. This gives the protein CSVRGTVQQETQYF.

This clonotype was seen only once. The junction does not match germline at one end; this may be a read error. The chain uses TRBV27 and TRBJ2-2, with D perhaps TRBD2 (5 bases). CDR1 is MNHEY, CDR2 SMNVEV, per germline (reference sequence). The CDR3 covers 15 residues. CDR3 DNA: TGTGCCAGCAGTCACGGAGGTAGCGCGACCGGGGAGCCGTTTTTT. The encoded protein is CASSHGGSATGEPFF.

There are many counts of this clonotype. The V and J genes are TRBV5-1 and TRBJ2-1; 11 bases are shared with TRBD1. Trimming at V came to 3 bases and at J to 6 bases, leaving 5 bases not matched to a gene. There are 15 residues in the CDR3. Germline V gene sequence: CDR1 SGHRS, CDR2 YFSETQ. The CDR3 region is CASSWTGGPANEQFF. Here the CDR3 DNA reads TGCGCCAGCAGCTGGACAGGGGGCCCGGCCAATGAGCAGTTCTTC.

This clonotype was observed at least ten times. This chain uses TRBV5-1 with TRBJ2-3, with 10 bases fitting TRBD2. Germline CDR1 and CDR2: SGHRS and YFSETQ. The CDR3 has 17 amino acids. The ends lost 0 bases at V and 4 bases at J; junction bases unmatched: 8. The CDR3 DNA is TGCGCCAGCAGCTTGGTTGGACTAGCGGATGGGCCAGATACGCAGTATTTT. Translation: CASSLVGLADGPDTQYF.

This clonotype has ten or more counts. The V call is TRBV11-2, the J call TRBJ1-3, with a weak D call TRBD1 (5 bases). The V gene's germline CDR1 is SGHAT and CDR2 FQNNGV. This CDR3 region has 14 residues. Trimming cost V 6 bases and J 9 bases, with 18 bases left between them. In DNA form, the CDR3 reads TGTGCCAGCAGAGCCCTGCGAGGGGAAGGCACCATATATTTT. Translated, it gives CASRALRGEGTIYF.

This clonotype was observed at least ten times. The chain has TRBV4-1 and TRBJ2-7; TRBD2 might be the D (5 bases). There are 13 residues in the CDR3. V was shortened by 1 base and J by 10 bases, with 14 bases between the two germline ends. Germline V gene lookup returns CDR1 MGHRA and CDR2 YSYEKL. CDR3 in amino acids: CASSQGGRHSQYF. For the CDR3, the DNA is TGCGCCAGCAGCCAAGGCGGGCGCCACTCCCAGTACTTC.

This clonotype was seen many times. V and J are TRBV29-1 and TRBJ2-5; D not resolved. The CDR3 runs to 15 residues. Germline V gene data show CDR1 as SQVTM and CDR2 as ANQGSEA. V lost 3 bases to trimming and J lost 4 bases, with 18 bases between them. The chain's CDR3 is CSVDDSVSAGETQYF. In DNA, the CDR3 is TGCAGCGTTGATGATTCGGTCTCGGCAGGAGAGACCCAGTACTTC.

This clonotype was recorded many times. The chain employs TRBV5-1 and TRBJ2-3, with 11 bases that match TRBD1. V trimming: 4 bases; J trimming: 4 bases; junction bases outside the gene matches: 5. The CDR3 runs to 15 residues. Looked up from germline, CDR1 is SGHRS and CDR2 is YFSETQ. The CDR3 DNA reads as TGCGCCAGCAGCCAGGGGACAGGGGGGGCAGATACGCAGTATTTT. Translated: CASSQGTGGADTQYF.

The V gene is TRBV5-5, the J gene TRBJ1-3, with 9 bases fitting TRBD1. Germline loops: CDR1 SGHKS, CDR2 YYEKEE (reference sequence). This CDR3 is built from 15 residues. V shed 3 bases and J 4 bases; nucleotides not matched to a gene: 5. CDR3 coding DNA: TGTGCCAGCAGCTCACAGGGGGCGGGAGGAAACACCATATATTTT. It is translated as CASSSQGAGGNTIYF. Combining the CDR3 with reference TRBV5-5 and TRBJ1-3 gives the whole variable domain DAGVTQSPTHLIKTRGQQVTLRCSPISGHKSVSWYQQVLGQGPQFIFQYYEKEERGRGNFPDRFSARQFPNYSSELNVNALLLGDSALYLCASSSQGAGGNTIYFGEGSWLTVV.

V gene TRBV18 combines with J gene TRBJ2-5; D may match TRBD1 or TRBD2 (6 bases each). V was trimmed by 5 bases and J by 11 bases, leaving 18 bases between them. Per germline, CDR1 KGHSH and CDR2 LQKENI. CDR3 size: 13 residues. CDR3 protein: CASSSKERGTQYF. The CDR3 DNA sequence: TGTGCCAGCTCATCCAAGGAAAGGGGGACTCAGTACTTC.

The chain joins TRBV13 to TRBJ1-1; tentatively, D is TRBD1 (5 bases). V gave up 6 bases and J gave up 6 bases, with 11 bases separating them. This CDR3 is 12 amino acids long. CDR1 and CDR2 (germline): PRHDT, FYEKMQ (reference sequence). The chain's CDR3 is CASRTGAPEAFF. In nucleotides, the CDR3 is TGTGCCAGCAGGACCGGGGCCCCTGAAGCTTTCTTT.

This clonotype was observed at least ten times. The chain uses TRBV19 and TRBJ2-1, with D possibly TRBD2 on 6 matching bases. V lost 2 bases, J lost 3 bases, and 11 bases lay in between. Per germline, CDR1 LNHDA and CDR2 SQIVND (reference sequence). CDR3 length: 15 amino acids. The CDR3 region has the DNA TGTGCCAGTAGTATACTAGCGAGATACTACAATGAGCAGTTCTTC. It is translated as CASSILARYYNEQFF.

This clonotype has a count of ten or more. This rearrangement joins TRBV7-9 to TRBJ2-7; possibly TRBD1 or TRBD2 for D (5 bases each). This CDR3 is 13 amino acids long. Germline assignment: CDR1 SEHNR and CDR2 FQNEAQ (reference sequence). V lost 2 bases to trimming and J lost 7 bases, with 12 bases between them. CDR3 bases: TGTGCCAGCAGCTTACGGGACCCCCATGAGCAGTACTTC. It specifies CASSLRDPHEQYF. Looking up the rest from reference TRBV7-9 and TRBJ2-7 gives the full variable domain: DTGVSQNPRHKITKRGQNVTFRCDPISEHNRLYWYRQTLGQGPEFLTYFQNEAQLEKSRLLSDRFSAERPKGSFSTLEIQRTEQGDSAMYLCASSLRDPHEQYFGPGTRLTVT.

The table lists this clonotype with many counts. The V and J genes are TRBV7-8 and TRBJ2-7; 7 bases are shared with TRBD2. The V gene end was trimmed by 1 base and the J gene end by 4 bases; junction bases not matched to a gene: 1. This CDR3 has 13 amino acids. In germline, CDR1 is SGHVS, CDR2 FQNEAQ. The CDR3 DNA is TGTGCCAGCAGCTTAGGACTAGCTTACGAGCAGTACTTC. It yields the protein CASSLGLAYEQYF.

This clonotype was recorded many times. The V and J genes are TRBV7-2 and TRBJ2-7; 10 bases match TRBD2. The ends lost 5 bases at V and 3 bases at J; junction bases unmatched: 4. Germline CDR1 reads SGHTA; CDR2 reads FQGNSA. This CDR3 has 14 amino acids. CDR3 nucleotide sequence: TGTGCCAGCAGCCCGGGACTAGCGATCTACGAGCAGTACTTC. Its translation is CASSPGLAIYEQYF.

There are many counts of this clonotype. V is TRBV2 and J is TRBJ1-2; no clear D. Germline V gene data show CDR1 as SNHLY and CDR2 as FYNNEI. V shed 4 bases and J shed 5 bases, with 8 bases lying between them. CDR3 length equals 12 residues. CDR3 amino acids: CASSVGEYGYTF. The CDR3 DNA is TGTGCCAGCAGTGTGGGAGAGTATGGCTACACCTTC.

This clonotype was detected many times. The V and J genes are TRBV20-1 and TRBJ2-3; 9 bases map to TRBD2. The CDR3 length is 16 residues. Germline CDR1 and CDR2: DFQATT and SNEGSKA (reference sequence). V dropped 0 bases and J dropped 3; count of bases not matched to a gene: 7. This chain's CDR3 is CSARDQLAGITDTQYF. In DNA form, the CDR3 reads TGCAGTGCTAGAGACCAACTAGCGGGTATAACAGATACGCAGTATTTT.

The V call is TRBV6-1, the J call TRBJ1-3, with a weak D call TRBD1 (5 bases). The length of the CDR3 is 14 residues. V was trimmed by 2 bases and J by 3 bases, leaving 8 bases between them. Germline lookup yields CDR1 MNHNS and CDR2 SASEGT. CDR3 DNA sequence: TGTGCCAGCAGTGAAACTGGGGGTGGAAACACCATATATTTT. It codes for CASSETGGGNTIYF.

The J gene is TRBJ1-2, the V gene TRBV4-1, with 7 bases matching TRBD1. Germline loops: CDR1 MGHRA, CDR2 YSYEKL. This CDR3 is 14 amino acids long. Trimming at V came to 4 bases and at J to 8 bases, leaving 10 bases not matched to a gene. The CDR3 is CASSPELTGPGYTF. The CDR3 DNA reads TGCGCCAGCAGCCCTGAACTGACAGGGCCAGGCTACACCTTC.

This chain joins TRBV28 and TRBJ2-7; possibly TRBD1 or TRBD2 for D (5 bases each). The CDR3 is 15 amino acids. V gave up 5 bases and J gave up 2 bases, with 16 bases separating them. Germline CDR1 and CDR2: MDHEN and SYDVKM. CDR3 region: CASSTRDAMTYEQYF. The CDR3 nucleotides read TGTGCCAGCAGTACCCGGGACGCCATGACCTACGAGCAGTACTTC. Drawing the rest from reference TRBV28 and TRBJ2-7, the complete variable domain is DVKVTQSSRYLVKRTGEKVFLECVQDMDHENMFWYRQDPGLGLRLIYFSYDVKMKEKGDIPEGYSVSREKKERFSLILESASTNQTSMYLCASSTRDAMTYEQYFGPGTRLTVT.

This chain links TRBV20-1 with TRBJ2-7; the D gene is possibly TRBD1 (6 bases). The CDR3 is 13 amino acids. The germline CDR1 and CDR2 sequences are DFQATT and SNEGSKA (reference sequence). Trimming took 3 bases from V and 4 from J, leaving 13 bases between them. This CDR3 reads CSARGDTLYEQYF. CDR3 in DNA: TGCAGTGCTAGGGGGGACACCTTATACGAGCAGTACTTC.

This chain links TRBV28 with TRBJ2-7, with 8 bases that match TRBD1. Trimming took 5 bases from V and 3 from J; bases not matched to a gene: 12. The CDR3 covers 16 residues. The germline gives CDR1 MDHEN, CDR2 SYDVKM. CDR3 DNA: TGTGCCAGCAGTCCCGCTAGGGCAGGGGGCATCTACGAGCAGTACTTC. Encoded protein: CASSPARAGGIYEQYF.